The TCR beta chain under discussion was sequenced for a study of cytomegalovirus exposure and HLA in healthy donors. As for the study in general: Previous work identified 100 million or so unique TCR beta sequences from around 200 million T cells. Study conclusions and caveats: According to an earlier analysis, most TCR beta V segments yielded productive rearrangements about 90% or about 30% of the time.

The PCR had 60 Vbeta and 13 Jbeta primers. Produced via immunoSEQ multiplex PCR; TCRdb's table is partial and in-frame only. Of about 140,000 clones in the sample, around four fifths were seen once. This cohort consisted of healthy bone marrow donors. In its sample, this clone was seen a few times. Its antigen is not known. Sample: PBMCs. The clonotype comes from a female donor in good health and CMV-seronegative.

CDR3: CASTTADQETQYF. Written as DNA, the CDR3 is TGTGCCAGCACTACAGCGGATCAAGAGACCCAGTACTTC. This rearrangement joins TRBV6-6 to TRBJ2-5, with a weak D call TRBD2 (5 bases). CDR1 and CDR2 from the germline V gene are MNHNY and SVGAGI (reference sequence). CDR3 length: 13 residues. The germline V and J ends were trimmed by 7 bases and 2 bases, with 11 bases remaining between them.